The 5 T cell receptor beta chains in this list originate from one sample, sequenced in a study of blood T cells in healthy people across ages. Combining a sample-barcoded 5' primer with a J-beta primer mix, a second PCR ran for roughly 6 to 11 cycles. One entry per CDR3 protein results from TCRdb running MiXCR on the 5' RACE reads. The table has some 1.5 million distinct CDR3 sequences, about 30% seen once. Input material: blood. Source of these receptors: a woman aged 25 to 39 in good health.

This clonotype showed up many times. The V gene is TRBV15, the J gene TRBJ2-1, with 7 nucleotides matching TRBD1. The V gene end was trimmed by 0 bases and the J gene end by 7 bases; junction bases not matched to a gene: 9. This CDR3 spans 16 amino acids. The germline CDR1 and CDR2 sequences are LNHNV and YYDKDF (reference sequence). This chain's CDR3 is CATSRDRIQGHNEQFF. CDR3 nucleotides: TGTGCCACCAGCAGAGATAGGATACAGGGGCATAATGAGCAGTTCTTC.

CDR3 sequence: CASSLDGGQHYEQYF. CDR3 nucleotides: TGTGCCAGCAGCTTGGACGGGGGACAACACTACGAGCAGTACTTC. The rearrangement uses TRBV5-5 and TRBJ2-7; D possibly matches TRBD1 or TRBD2 (6 bases each). The germline gives CDR1 SGHKS, CDR2 YYEKEE (reference sequence). V was shortened by 0 bases and J by 3 bases, with 13 bases between the two germline ends. The CDR3 loop spans 15 amino acids.

Regarding this clonotype: With a much larger clone just one base away, this may be a read error. The chain combines TRBV29-1 with TRBJ2-5; 12 positions agree with TRBD2. The CDR3 spans 15 residues. The germline gives CDR1 SQVTM, CDR2 ANQGSEA. CDR3: CSVAGTSGLQETRYF. As DNA, the CDR3 is TGCAGCGTTGCAGGGACTAGCGGGCTCCAAGAGACCCGGTACTTC.

The genes are TRBV30 and TRBJ1-4; the D is unclear. Trimming removed 5 bases from V and 0 bases from J, with 10 bases in between. From germline, CDR1 is GTSNPN and CDR2 SVGIG (reference sequence). This CDR3 is 14 amino acids long. CDR3 bases: TGTGCCTGGGTCCCAGGAGCAACTAATGAAAAACTGTTTTTT. It specifies CAWVPGATNEKLFF.

The sample holds a few counts of this clonotype. The gene calls are TRBV14 and TRBJ2-5, with TRBD2 matching 9 bases. The germline V gene has CDR1 SGHDN and CDR2 FVKESK. J gave up 1 base and V 1 base, and 4 bases lay outside the gene matches. This CDR3 has 16 amino acids. The CDR3 DNA is TGTGCCAGCAGCCAAGGCACTAGCGGGCGCCAAGAGACCCAGTACTTC. Its protein is CASSQGTSGRQETQYF.